This T cell receptor beta chain was identified in a study of cytomegalovirus exposure and HLA in healthy donors. Details on this clone: Antigen: not known.

PCR used 60 Vbeta primers and 13 Jbeta primers. Assay used: immunoSEQ multiplex PCR; TCRdb lists only in-frame clones, some missing. Counted here are 180,000 or so clones, 75% occurring once; the ten biggest clones make up about 7.6%. Whole-study findings and limits: Earlier results showed most TCR beta V segments being productive about 87% or about 30% of the time.

The germline V gene encodes CDR1 MDHEN and CDR2 SYDVKM. CDR3 length: 16 residues. J was trimmed by 5 bases and V by 3 bases; bases with no gene match: 10. The sequenced material came from PBMCs. The chain is built from TRBV28 and TRBJ2-1, with TRBD2 matching over 7 bases. This TCR was sampled from a woman in her thirties or forties in good health and CMV-seropositive. CDR3 sequence (DNA): TGTGCCAGCAGTTTTCAGCTGGGGGGGAAAAACAATGAGCAGTTCTTC. Translated: CASSFQLGGKNNEQFF.